The 31 T cell receptor beta chains presented below share a single source sample, sequenced in a study of regulatory T cells in long-lasting Graves disease. To make TCR beta libraries, researchers used iRepertoire HTBI primers and Arm-PCR of CDR3 regions. TCRdb re-derived calls from the multiplex PCR reads in MiXCR, one entry per CDR3 protein. The sample yields about 430,000 distinct CDR3 sequences, approximately 22% seen once. Indicated time point: persistent/refractory GD, antithyroid drugs over 5 years with positive TRAb. There was RNA extracted from PBMCs, and the TCR library was made from it. Sequencing used peripheral blood mononuclear cells (PBMCs), obtained when the disease was refractory, from a patient treated with antithyroid drugs. Every receptor here comes from a female donor with Graves disease.

This clonotype was counted ten times or more. The chain joins TRBV28 to TRBJ2-7; D possibly corresponds to TRBD2 (5 bases). The CDR3 totals 15 residues. Trimming pared 5 bases from V and 5 bases from J, leaving 19 bases between. Germline V lookup: CDR1 MDHEN, CDR2 SYDVKM. CDR3 amino acids: CASSRMTTPGDEQYF. The CDR3 region has the DNA TGTGCCAGCAGTAGAATGACTACTCCCGGAGACGAGCAGTACTTC.

This clonotype came up many times. The rearrangement joins TRBV20-1 to TRBJ2-5; 10 bases are shared with TRBD1. The V gene's germline CDR1 is DFQATT and CDR2 SNEGSKA (reference sequence). The CDR3 runs 18 residues. The trim removed 1 base at V and 1 base at J, leaving 12 bases unmatched. This CDR3 is CSARGTGGASLAQETQYF. CDR3 in DNA: TGCAGTGCTAGAGGGACAGGGGGGGCCAGTTTGGCCCAAGAGACCCAGTACTTC.

There are many counts of this clonotype. The chain carries TRBV7-6 and TRBJ2-2, with D perhaps TRBD2 (5 bases). Germline lookup yields CDR1 SGHVS and CDR2 FNYEAQ. V was clipped by 11 bases and J by 2 bases, with 30 bases between them. The CDR3 has 19 amino acids. The CDR3 loop reads CADHKRAERCLLNTGELFF. CDR3 coding DNA: TGTGCCGATCACAAGAGGGCAGAACGGTGCCTCCTAAACACCGGGGAGCTGTTTTTT.

This chain links TRBV7-2 with TRBJ2-7; possibly TRBD2 for D (5 bases). The CDR3 loop spans 13 amino acids. V was cut by 4 bases and J by 3 bases, with 10 bases left in between. CDR1 SGHTA and CDR2 FQGNSA come from the germline V gene. CDR3 residues: CASSSRVDYEQYF. The CDR3 bases are TGTGCCAGCAGCTCGAGGGTGGACTACGAGCAGTACTTC.

Ten or more counts support this clonotype. The chain carries TRBV10-2 and TRBJ2-7, with D perhaps matching TRBD2 (6 bases). Trimming took off 0 bases at V and 3 bases at J, with 12 bases between the two ends. Germline values: CDR1 WSHSY, CDR2 SAAADI. CDR3 length: 15 amino acids. The CDR3 coding sequence is TGCGCCAGCAGTGAGTCACTAGCAAGAGTCTACGAGCAGTACTTC. Translated: CASSESLARVYEQYF.

At least ten counts were recorded for this clonotype. The chain has TRBV25-1 and TRBJ2-7; D is unclear. The V end was cut by 5 bases, the J end by 1 base, with 18 bases between. Germline loops: CDR1 MGHDK, CDR2 SYGVNS. The CDR3 is made up of 16 amino acids. This CDR3 is CASSPKVQQKSYEQYF. CDR3 sequence (DNA): TGTGCCAGCAGTCCCAAAGTACAGCAAAAGTCCTACGAGCAGTACTTC.

The rearrangement links TRBV29-1 to TRBJ1-2; a possible D gene is TRBD1 (6 bases). The germline CDR1 and CDR2 sequences are SQVTM and ANQGSEA. Trimming pared 6 bases from V and 8 bases from J, leaving 16 bases between. The CDR3 runs to 12 residues. The chain's CDR3 is CSVKNRDLGYTF. The CDR3, as DNA: TGCAGCGTGAAAAACAGGGATTTGGGCTACACCTTC.

This clonotype has a count of ten or more. The J gene is TRBJ2-7, the V gene TRBV27, with a possible D match to TRBD1 (6 bases). Trimming took off 5 bases at V and 1 base at J, with 12 bases between the two ends. CDR1 is MNHEY, CDR2 SMNVEV, per germline (reference sequence). This CDR3 is built from 14 residues. The CDR3 DNA reads TGTGCCAGCAGTCCCGGACAGCTTTCCTACGAGCAGTACTTC. This codes for CASSPGQLSYEQYF.

Only a few counts were recorded for this clonotype. The rearrangement links TRBV5-4 to TRBJ2-5; TRBD1 might be the D (7 bases). Trimming took off 3 bases at V and 1 base at J, with 16 bases between the two ends. Germline V gene data show CDR1 as SGHNT and CDR2 as YYREEE (reference sequence). The CDR3 is made up of 16 amino acids. The CDR3 region has the DNA TGTGCCAGCAGCTCTTTCCCAGGGGGACTCCAAGAGACCCAGTACTTC. This encodes CASSSFPGGLQETQYF. Full variable domain (outside the CDR3, taken from reference TRBV5-4 and TRBJ2-5): ETGVTQSPTHLIKTRGQQVTLRCSSQSGHNTVSWYQQALGQGPQFIFQYYREEENGRGNFPPRFSGLQFPNYSSELNVNALELDDSALYLCASSSFPGGLQETQYFGPGTRLLVL.

The chain is built from TRBV27 and TRBJ2-7, with 9 bases fitting TRBD1. The V gene end was trimmed by 10 bases and the J gene end by 4 bases; junction bases not matched to a gene: 8. There are 13 residues in the CDR3. Germline V gene lookup returns CDR1 MNHEY and CDR2 SMNVEV (reference sequence). The CDR3 reads CATTDRGGYEQYF. DNA of the CDR3: TGTGCCACCACGGACAGGGGAGGATACGAGCAGTACTTC.

This clonotype was observed a few times. A junction boundary mismatches the germline segment, possibly from a read error. The genes are TRBV12-3 or TRBV12-4 and TRBJ2-7, with D perhaps assigned TRBD1 or TRBD2 (5 bases each). The CDR3 sequence is 14 residues long. CDR3 amino acids: CASSLGGSSYGQYF. The CDR3 nucleotides are TGTGCCAGCAGTTTAGGGGGGTCTTCCTACGGGCAGTACTTC.

This clonotype has ten or more counts. The chain has TRBV27 and TRBJ1-2; 7 nucleotides line up with TRBD1. Germline V gene data show CDR1 as MNHEY and CDR2 as SMNVEV (reference sequence). The J segment lost 4 bases and the V segment lost 4 bases, leaving 9 bases of the junction unmatched. The CDR3 totals 15 residues. CDR3 sequence: CASSSPRDRSYGYTF. The CDR3 DNA sequence: TGTGCCAGCAGTTCACCGCGGGACAGAAGCTATGGCTACACCTTC.

This clonotype appeared many times. This rearrangement joins TRBV7-8 to TRBJ2-7; tentatively, D is TRBD2 (5 bases). The CDR3 sequence is 12 residues long. The ends were cut back, 4 bases at V and 4 bases at J, with 8 bases in the middle. Germline lookup yields CDR1 SGHVS and CDR2 FQNEAQ. The CDR3: CASSWESYEQYF. CDR3 DNA: TGTGCCAGCAGCTGGGAGAGTTACGAGCAGTACTTC.

Comments on this clonotype: It may be a read error: a sequence one base away is much more abundant. The chain has TRBV24-1 and TRBJ1-2; 9 bases line up with TRBD1. This CDR3 has 15 residues. Germline values: CDR1 KGHDR, CDR2 SFDVKD. V trimming: 4 bases; J trimming: 8 bases; junction bases outside the gene matches: 10. The CDR3 bases are TGTGCCACCAGTGACTCGGGACAGGGTTCCTTCGGCTACACCTTC. Its protein is CATSDSGQGSFGYTF.

This clonotype was observed at least ten times. The chain links TRBV28 to TRBJ2-2; D might be TRBD1 (6 bases). CDR1 is MDHEN, CDR2 SYDVKM, per germline. Trimming shortened V by 10 bases and J by 4 bases, and 16 bases separated the two germline ends. This CDR3 has 14 amino acids. The CDR3 coding sequence is TGTGCCACCCGATTGGGGGCAATCACCGGGGAGCTGTTTTTT. Amino acid sequence: CATRLGAITGELFF.

This rearrangement joins TRBV6-5 to TRBJ2-7; 10 bases agree with TRBD1. Trimming removed 4 bases from V and 6 bases from J; junction bases left unmatched: 9. CDR1 and CDR2 (germline): MNHEY, SVGAGI. The CDR3 totals 15 residues. The CDR3 coding sequence is TGTGCCAGCAGTTTCGCCGGGACAGGGGTGACCGAGCAGTACTTC. This translates into CASSFAGTGVTEQYF.

In its sample, this clonotype was seen many times. The chain combines TRBV28 with TRBJ1-2; D not resolved. CDR1 is MDHEN, CDR2 SYDVKM, per germline. V was cut by 6 bases and J by 4 bases, with 12 bases left in between. This CDR3 contains 13 residues. CDR3 bases: TGTGCCAGCAGCTCTACACGCCTCTATGGCTACACCTTC. Translating it yields CASSSTRLYGYTF.

The chain joins TRBV7-2 to TRBJ2-1; possibly TRBD2 for D (6 bases). CDR1 and CDR2 from the germline V gene are SGHTA and FQGNSA. This CDR3 contains 13 residues. Trimming took off 4 bases at V and 15 bases at J, with 19 bases between the two ends. The CDR3 sequence: CASSSGRLVEWFF. DNA for the CDR3: TGTGCCAGCAGCTCCGGGAGACTAGTCGAGTGGTTCTTC.

This clonotype was observed at least ten times. The chain is built from TRBV12-5 and TRBJ2-7; 10 positions agree with TRBD1. The V and J ends lost 1 base and 4 bases, in that order; junction bases with no gene match: 7. The CDR3 consists of 16 residues. From germline, CDR1 is LGHNT and CDR2 FRNRAP. The CDR3 bases are TGTGCTAGTGGTTTGGCCCTGGACAGGGGGATTTACGAGCAGTACTTC. It is translated as CASGLALDRGIYEQYF.

The chain is built from TRBV19 and TRBJ1-5, with a possible D match to TRBD1 (5 bases). The length of the CDR3 is 17 residues. Per the germline V gene, CDR1 is LNHDA and CDR2 is SQIVND (reference sequence). Between the trimmed V and J ends, which lost 0 bases and 5 bases, there was a span of 17 bases. For the CDR3, the DNA is TGTGCCAGTAGTATAGACGCTAAAGGGGCGACCGATCAGCCCCAGCATTTT. It is translated as CASSIDAKGATDQPQHF.

The chain joins TRBV28 to TRBJ2-1; 9 nucleotides agree with TRBD2. This CDR3 region has 15 residues. The germline gives CDR1 MDHEN, CDR2 SYDVKM. The junction had 12 bases not matched to a gene; V was cut back by 8 bases and J by 7 bases. The CDR3 loop is CASQISLAGINEQFF. In nucleotides, the CDR3 is TGTGCCAGCCAAATCTCTCTAGCGGGAATAAATGAGCAGTTCTTC.

The sample holds many counts of this clonotype. The chain couples TRBV2 to TRBJ1-1; 8 bases map to TRBD1. The CDR3 is made up of 13 amino acids. Germline-derived CDR1 and CDR2 are SNHLY and FYNNEI. V gave up 7 bases and J gave up 5 bases; unmatched junction bases: 6. The CDR3 loop reads CASKSGGGTEAFF. The DNA for the CDR3 is TGTGCCAGCAAATCAGGGGGCGGTACTGAAGCTTTCTTT.

V usage is TRBV7-9 and J usage is TRBJ1-4; TRBD1 might be the D (5 bases). The CDR3 covers 14 residues. Germline-derived CDR1 and CDR2 are SEHNR and FQNEAQ (reference sequence). V was cut by 4 bases and J by 4 bases, with 10 bases left in between. CDR3 protein: CASSYDRLNEKLFF. CDR3 in DNA: TGTGCCAGCAGCTATGACAGACTTAATGAAAAACTGTTTTTT.

For this clonotype: A much larger clone differs from this one at a single base, so this may be a read error. This chain connects TRBV18 to TRBJ1-1; tentative D call: TRBD1 (6 bases). This CDR3 has 15 amino acids. The V and J ends lost 0 bases and 6 bases respectively, with 14 bases between them. From germline, CDR1 is KGHSH and CDR2 LQKENI. The CDR3 loop reads CASSPPGRAGAEAFF. The CDR3 region has the DNA TGTGCCAGCTCACCACCGGGCAGGGCAGGGGCTGAAGCTTTCTTT.

This clonotype was recorded a few times. The V gene is TRBV7-9, the J gene TRBJ1-3; D remains unclear. This CDR3 region has 12 residues. Trimming took off 3 bases at V and 8 bases at J, with 8 bases between the two ends. Germline V gene sequence: CDR1 SEHNR, CDR2 FQNEAQ (reference sequence). DNA for the CDR3: TGTGCCAGCAGCTTGAGGGAACACACCATATATTTT. Encoded protein: CASSLREHTIYF.

This clonotype occurred a few times. CDR3: CASSPGGRQGQETQYF. The CDR3, as DNA: TGCGCCAGCAGCCCTGGGGGGAGACAGGGACAAGAGACCCAGTACTTC. The chain combines TRBV4-1 with TRBJ2-5; maybe TRBD1 (7 bases). In germline, CDR1 is MGHRA, CDR2 YSYEKL. V lost 4 bases and J lost 2, with 17 bases in between. This CDR3 comprises 16 residues.

For this clonotype: A read error may be the cause here, since a much bigger clone is one base away. This chain joins TRBV28 and TRBJ2-7, with D possibly TRBD1 on 5 matching bases. CDR3 length equals 14 residues. Per germline, CDR1 MDHEN and CDR2 SYDVKM. In DNA form, the CDR3 reads TGTACCAGCACAGGTCAGAGGAGCTCCTACGAGCAGTACTTC. Amino acid sequence: CTSTGQRSSYEQYF.

The chain is built from TRBV9 and TRBJ2-3; 13 positions agree with TRBD2. The CDR3 length is 17 residues. V shed 4 bases and J 2 bases; nucleotides not matched to a gene: 7. Germline V gene lookup returns CDR1 SGDLS and CDR2 YYNGEE. This CDR3 is CASSLRTSGSITDTQYF. In DNA form, the CDR3 reads TGTGCCAGCAGCCTCCGGACTAGCGGGAGTATCACAGATACGCAGTATTTT.

This clonotype showed up many times. The chain joins TRBV20-1 to TRBJ1-2, with 10 positions matching TRBD1. Trimming cost V 4 bases and J 4 bases; bases outside gene matches: 6. The CDR3 spans 14 residues. The germline V gene encodes CDR1 DFQATT and CDR2 SNEGSKA (reference sequence). The CDR3 nucleotides read TGCAGTGCTAAAGACAGGGGGCAAATCTATGGCTACACCTTC. It encodes CSAKDRGQIYGYTF.

The sample holds many counts of this clonotype. This chain connects TRBV27 to TRBJ1-5, with D unclear. CDR1 is MNHEY and CDR2 is SMNVEV in the germline V gene (reference sequence). The V gene lost 1 base and the J gene lost 1 base, with 8 bases spanning the gap. The CDR3 totals 15 residues. CDR3 sequence: CASSLFSGSNQPQHF. For the CDR3, the DNA is TGTGCCAGCAGTTTATTCTCGGGGAGCAATCAGCCCCAGCATTTT.

The chain combines TRBV9 with TRBJ2-7; D is uncertain. Trimming left V 2 bases short and J 0 bases short, with 6 bases between. Germline loops: CDR1 SGDLS, CDR2 YYNGEE. There are 13 residues in the CDR3. The CDR3 nucleotides are TGTGCCAGCAGCGTTCAGGACTCCTACGAGCAGTACTTC. Translated, it gives CASSVQDSYEQYF.